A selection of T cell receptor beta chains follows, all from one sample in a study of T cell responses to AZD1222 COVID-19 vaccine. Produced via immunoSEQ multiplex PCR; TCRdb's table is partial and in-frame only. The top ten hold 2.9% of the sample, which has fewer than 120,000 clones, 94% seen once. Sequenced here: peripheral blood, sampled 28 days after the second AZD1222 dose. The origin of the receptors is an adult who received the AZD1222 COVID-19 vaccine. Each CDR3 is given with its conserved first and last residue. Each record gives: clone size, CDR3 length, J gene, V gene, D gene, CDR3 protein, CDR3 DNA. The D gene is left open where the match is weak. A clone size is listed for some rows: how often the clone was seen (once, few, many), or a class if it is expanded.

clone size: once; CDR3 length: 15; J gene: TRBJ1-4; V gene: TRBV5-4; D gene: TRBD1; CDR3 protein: CASSFQGGDNEKLFF; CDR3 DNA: TGTGCCAGCAGCTTCCAGGGGGGAGATAATGAAAAACTGTTTTTT
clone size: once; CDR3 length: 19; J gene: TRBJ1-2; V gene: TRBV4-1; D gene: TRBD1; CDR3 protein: CASSHLKRDRGYSNYGYTF; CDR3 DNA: TGCGCCAGCAGCCACCTAAAAAGGGACAGGGGCTACTCTAACTATGGCTACACCTTC
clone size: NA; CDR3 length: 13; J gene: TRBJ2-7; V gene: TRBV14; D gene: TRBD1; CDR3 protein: CASGQENSYEQYF; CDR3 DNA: TGTGCCAGCGGACAGGAGAACTCCTACGAGCAGTACTTC
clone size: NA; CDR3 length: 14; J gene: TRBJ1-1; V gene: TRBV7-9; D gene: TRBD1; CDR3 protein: CASSLGTGNTEAFF; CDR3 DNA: TGTGCCAGCAGCTTAGGGACAGGGAACACTGAAGCTTTCTTT
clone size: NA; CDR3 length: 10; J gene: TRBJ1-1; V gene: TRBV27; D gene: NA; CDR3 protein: CASSLPRAFF; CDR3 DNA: TGTGCCAGCAGTCTCCCAAGGGCTTTCTTT
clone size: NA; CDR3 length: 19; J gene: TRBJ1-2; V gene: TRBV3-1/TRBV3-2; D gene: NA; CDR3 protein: CASSDDSLGREGFSYGYTF; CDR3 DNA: TGTGCCAGCAGCGATGACTCACTGGGGAGGGAGGGTTTTAGCTATGGCTACACCTTC
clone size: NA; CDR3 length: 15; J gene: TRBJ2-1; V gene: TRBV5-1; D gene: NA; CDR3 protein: CASSQDIRSYNEQFF; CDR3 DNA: TGCGCCAGCAGCCAAGACATTCGCTCCTACAATGAGCAGTTCTTC
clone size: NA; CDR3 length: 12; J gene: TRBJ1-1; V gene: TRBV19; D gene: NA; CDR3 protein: CASTWGNTEAFF; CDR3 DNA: TGTGCCAGTACCTGGGGGAACACTGAAGCTTTCTTT
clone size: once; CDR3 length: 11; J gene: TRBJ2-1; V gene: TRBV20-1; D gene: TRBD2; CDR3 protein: CSAWGGLEQFF; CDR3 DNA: TGCAGTGCTTGGGGGGGACTGGAGCAGTTCTTC
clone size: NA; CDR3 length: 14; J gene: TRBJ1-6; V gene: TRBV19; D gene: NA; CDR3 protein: CASTPAGGPSTLHF; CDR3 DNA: TGTGCCAGTACCCCAGCTGGGGGGCCGAGTACCCTCCACTTT
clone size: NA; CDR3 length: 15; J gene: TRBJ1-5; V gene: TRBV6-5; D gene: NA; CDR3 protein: CASSISWVSNQPQHF; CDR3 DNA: TGTGCCAGCAGTATATCTTGGGTTAGCAATCAGCCCCAGCATTTT
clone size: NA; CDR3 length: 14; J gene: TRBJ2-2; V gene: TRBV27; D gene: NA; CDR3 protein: CASSLFSGAGELFF; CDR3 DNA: TGTGCCAGCAGTTTATTTTCTGGGGCCGGGGAGCTGTTTTTT
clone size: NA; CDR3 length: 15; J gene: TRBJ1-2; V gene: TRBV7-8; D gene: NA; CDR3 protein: CASSFLPGTLYGYTF; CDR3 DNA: TGTGCCAGCAGCTTCCTGCCCGGGACACTTTATGGCTACACCTTC
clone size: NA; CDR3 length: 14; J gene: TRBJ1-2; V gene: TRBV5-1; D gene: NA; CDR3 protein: CASSLERASYGYTF; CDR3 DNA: TGCGCCAGCAGCTTGGAGCGGGCCTCCTATGGCTACACCTTC
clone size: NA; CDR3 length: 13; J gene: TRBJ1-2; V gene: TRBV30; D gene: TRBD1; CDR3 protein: CASPTGGFYGYTF; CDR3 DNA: TGTGCCTCCCCGACAGGGGGGTTCTATGGCTACACCTTC
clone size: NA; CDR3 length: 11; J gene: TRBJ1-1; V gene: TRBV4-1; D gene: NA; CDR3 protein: CASRGNTEAFF; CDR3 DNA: TGCGCCAGCAGGGGAAACACTGAAGCTTTCTTT
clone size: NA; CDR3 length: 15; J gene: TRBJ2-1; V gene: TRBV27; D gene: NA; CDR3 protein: CASSFVQGRGNEQFF; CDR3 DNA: TGTGCCAGCAGTTTTGTGCAGGGTCGGGGCAATGAGCAGTTCTTC
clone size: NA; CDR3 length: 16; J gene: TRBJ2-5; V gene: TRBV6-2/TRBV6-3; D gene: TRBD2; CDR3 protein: CASSRSSTSGQETQYF; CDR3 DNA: TGTGCCAGCAGTCGGTCATCGACTAGCGGACAAGAGACCCAGTACTTC
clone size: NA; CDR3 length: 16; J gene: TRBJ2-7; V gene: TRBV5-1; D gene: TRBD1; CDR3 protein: CASSRTGDLLSYEQYF; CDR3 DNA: TGCGCCAGCAGCCGGACAGGGGACCTTCTTTCCTACGAGCAGTACTTC
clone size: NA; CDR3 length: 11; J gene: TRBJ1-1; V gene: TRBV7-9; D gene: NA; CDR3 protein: CASSLGTEAFF; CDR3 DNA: TGTGCCAGCAGCTTGGGGACAGAAGCTTTCTTT
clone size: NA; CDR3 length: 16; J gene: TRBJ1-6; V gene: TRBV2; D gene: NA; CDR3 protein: CASSEWGEVANSPLHF; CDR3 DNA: TGTGCCAGCAGTGAATGGGGCGAAGTGGCAAATTCACCCCTCCACTTT
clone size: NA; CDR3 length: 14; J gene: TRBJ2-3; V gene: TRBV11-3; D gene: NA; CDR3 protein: CASSLAGGTDTQYF; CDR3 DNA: TGTGCCAGCAGCCTGGCCGGGGGCACAGATACGCAGTATTTT
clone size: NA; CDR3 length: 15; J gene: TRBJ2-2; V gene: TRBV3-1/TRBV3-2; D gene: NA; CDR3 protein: CASSGSRGSPGELFF; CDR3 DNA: TGTGCCAGCAGCGGGAGTAGAGGGTCTCCCGGGGAGCTGTTTTTT
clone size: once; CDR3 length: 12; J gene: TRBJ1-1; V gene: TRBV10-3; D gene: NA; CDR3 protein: CASREMNTEAFF; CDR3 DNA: TGTGCCAGCAGGGAGATGAACACTGAAGCTTTCTTT
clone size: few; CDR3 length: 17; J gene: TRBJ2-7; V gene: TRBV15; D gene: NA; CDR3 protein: CATSRERGRSFKYEQYF; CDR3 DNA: TGTGCCACCAGCAGAGAAAGGGGACGCAGCTTTAAATACGAGCAGTACTTC
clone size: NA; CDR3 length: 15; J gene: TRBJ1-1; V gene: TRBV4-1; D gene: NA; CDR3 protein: CASSLGADSNTEAFF; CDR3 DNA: TGCGCCAGCAGCCTTGGTGCGGACAGCAACACTGAAGCTTTCTTT
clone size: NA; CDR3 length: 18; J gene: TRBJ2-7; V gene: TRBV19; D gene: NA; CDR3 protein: CASSTQGPAGPISYEQYF; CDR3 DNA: TGTGCCAGTAGTACCCAGGGCCCAGCAGGGCCGATCTCCTACGAGCAGTACTTC
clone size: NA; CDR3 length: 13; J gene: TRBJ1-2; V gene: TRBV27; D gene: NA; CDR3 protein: CASSVTWTGGYTF; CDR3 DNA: TGTGCCAGCAGTGTCACCTGGACGGGGGGCTACACCTTC
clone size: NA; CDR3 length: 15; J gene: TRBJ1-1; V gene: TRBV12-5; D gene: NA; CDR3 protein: CASGLDRITLTEAFF; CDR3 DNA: TGTGCTAGTGGTTTGGACAGGATAACGCTCACTGAAGCTTTCTTT
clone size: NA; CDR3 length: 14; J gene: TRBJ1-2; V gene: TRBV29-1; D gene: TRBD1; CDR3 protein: CSVYSGQKNYGYTF; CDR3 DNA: TGCAGCGTCTATTCGGGACAGAAAAACTATGGCTACACCTTC
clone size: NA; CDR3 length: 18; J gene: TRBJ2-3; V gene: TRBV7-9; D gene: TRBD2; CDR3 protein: CASRTRTGTSGRTDTQYF; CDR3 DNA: TGTGCCAGCAGAACAAGAACCGGGACTAGCGGTCGCACAGATACGCAGTATTTT
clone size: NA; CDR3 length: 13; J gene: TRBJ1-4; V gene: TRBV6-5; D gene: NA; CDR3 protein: CATSITTNEKLFF; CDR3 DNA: TGTGCCACCTCAATAACGACTAATGAAAAACTGTTTTTT
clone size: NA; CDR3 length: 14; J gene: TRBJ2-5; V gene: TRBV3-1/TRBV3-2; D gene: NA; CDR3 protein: CASSQFARQETQYF; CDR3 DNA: TGTGCCAGCAGCCAATTCGCTAGGCAAGAGACCCAGTACTTC
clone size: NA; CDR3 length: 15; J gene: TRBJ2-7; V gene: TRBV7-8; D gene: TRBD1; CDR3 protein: CASSLAGTGGYEQYF; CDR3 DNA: TGTGCCAGCAGCTTAGCGGGGACAGGAGGCTACGAGCAGTACTTC
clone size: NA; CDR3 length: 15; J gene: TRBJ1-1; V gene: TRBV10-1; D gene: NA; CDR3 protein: CASSERTGLNTEAFF; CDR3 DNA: TGCGCCAGCAGTGAGCGAACAGGCTTGAACACTGAAGCTTTCTTT
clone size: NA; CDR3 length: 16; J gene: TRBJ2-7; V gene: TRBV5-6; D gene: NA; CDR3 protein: CASSFDRGPSRYEQYF; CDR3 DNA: TGTGCCAGCAGCTTTGATAGGGGCCCCTCCCGTTACGAGCAGTACTTC
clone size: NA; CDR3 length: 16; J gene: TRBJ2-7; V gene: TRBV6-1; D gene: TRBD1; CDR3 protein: CASREHDRGSSYEQYF; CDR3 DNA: TGTGCCAGCAGAGAACACGACAGGGGCTCCTCCTACGAGCAGTACTTC
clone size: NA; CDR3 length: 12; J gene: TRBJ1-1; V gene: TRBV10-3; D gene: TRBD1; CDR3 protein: CAIMGQGAEAFF; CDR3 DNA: TGTGCCATCATGGGACAGGGGGCTGAAGCTTTCTTT
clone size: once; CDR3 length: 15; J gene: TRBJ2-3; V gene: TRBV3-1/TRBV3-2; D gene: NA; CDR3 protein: CASSQDGGVGGTQYF; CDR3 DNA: TGTGCCAGCAGCCAAGATGGCGGGGTTGGGGGAACGCAGTATTTT
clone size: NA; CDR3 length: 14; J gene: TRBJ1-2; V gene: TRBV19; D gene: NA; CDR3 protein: CASSIVSENYGYTF; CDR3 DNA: TGTGCCAGTAGTATTGTCTCGGAGAACTATGGCTACACCTTC
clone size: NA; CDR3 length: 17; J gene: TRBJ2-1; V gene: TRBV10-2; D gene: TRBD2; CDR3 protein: CASSSISGGGSYNEQFF; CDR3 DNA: TGCGCCAGCAGTTCCATAAGCGGGGGGGGATCCTACAATGAGCAGTTCTTC
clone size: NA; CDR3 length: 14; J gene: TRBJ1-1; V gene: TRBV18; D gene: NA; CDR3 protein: CASSPGLGNTEAFF; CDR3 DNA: TGTGCCAGCTCACCGGGATTAGGCAACACTGAAGCTTTCTTT
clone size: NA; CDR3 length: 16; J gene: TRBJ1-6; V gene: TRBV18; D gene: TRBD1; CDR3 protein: CASSPPNRGPNSPLHF; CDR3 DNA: TGTGCCAGCTCACCACCGAATAGGGGGCCCAATTCACCCCTCCACTTT
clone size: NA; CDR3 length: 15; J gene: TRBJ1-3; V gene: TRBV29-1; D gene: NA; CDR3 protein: CSVLGGTHSGNTIYF; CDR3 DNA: TGCAGCGTTTTGGGCGGGACCCACTCTGGAAACACCATATATTTT